A selection of T cell receptor beta chains follows, all from one sample in a study of blood T cell repertoires in COVID-19. Measured with immunoSEQ multiplex PCR; TCRdb has only the in-frame clones, and not every one. The sample records around 170,000 clones, 80% to 85% being singletons. The sample was peripheral blood. The receptors shown here come from an older woman with acute or convalescent COVID-19. Each CDR3 is given with its conserved first and last residue. A D gene is named only where the DNA matches it firmly.

d_gene	v_gene	j_gene	CDR3aa	CDR3nt
TRBD1	TRBV3-1/TRBV3-2	TRBJ2-3	CASSPLTGGTDTQYF	TGTGCCAGCAGCCCGCTGACAGGGGGGACAGATACGCAGTATTTT
-	TRBV28	TRBJ1-4	CASSTPNEKLFF	TGTGCCAGCAGTACACCTAATGAAAAACTGTTTTTT
-	TRBV5-1	TRBJ1-2	CASSLLPGGHYGYTF	TGCGCCAGCAGCCTCCTCCCGGGGGGACACTATGGCTACACCTTC
-	TRBV24-1	TRBJ2-5	CATSGGAETQYF	TGTGCCACCAGTGGGGGAGCGGAGACCCAGTACTTC
-	TRBV7-9	TRBJ1-2	CASSLGRGDTF	TGTGCCAGCAGCTTAGGGCGGGGAGACACCTTC
-	TRBV18	TRBJ2-7	CASSPPGLREQYF	TGTGCCAGCTCACCTCCAGGCCTGCGCGAGCAGTACTTC
-	TRBV18	TRBJ1-1	CASSPLDPGDAEAFF	TGTGCCAGCTCACCACTTGATCCGGGGGACGCTGAAGCTTTCTTT
-	TRBV14	TRBJ1-1	CASSHITGIGNTEAFF	TGTGCCAGCAGCCATATTACAGGGATAGGAAACACTGAAGCTTTCTTT
-	TRBV19	TRBJ1-4	CASRMWGDEKLFF	TGTGCCAGTAGGATGTGGGGGGATGAAAAACTGTTTTTT
-	TRBV6-5	TRBJ2-6	CASSTRSSGANVLTF	TGTGCCAGCAGCACCAGGTCTTCGGGGGCCAACGTCCTGACTTTC
TRBD1	TRBV24-1	TRBJ2-5	CATSALGQGAWETQYF	TGTGCCACCAGTGCCCTCGGACAGGGGGCATGGGAGACCCAGTACTTC